This paragraph covers one TCR beta chain sequence. The germline gene is not matched at one end of the junction; a read error may be the cause. The sample comes from a study of T cells after yellow fever vaccination. Whole-study context: SMART-Seq v4 Ultra Low Input served to prepare low-cell-number fractions.

The CDR3 loop spans 13 amino acids. The germline V gene encodes CDR1 MNHEY and CDR2 SVGEGT. It was through 5'RACE template switching that TCR cDNA was made, with a universal primer site and UMIs added. Each CDR3 protein is one row after TCRdb ran MiXCR on the 5' RACE reads. Among approximately 300,000 distinct CDR3 sequences, around 6.8% were seen once, and the ten largest hold 15% to 20%. This specimen was PBMCs, taken roughly 45 days after the first yellow fever vaccination. The sequence derives from a young man who received the YFV17D yellow fever vaccine. V is TRBV6-2 or TRBV6-3 and J is TRBJ2-1, with TRBD1 matching over 7 bases. The CDR3 is CASWNRDSRNTIF. CDR3 nucleotide sequence: TGTGCCAGCTGGAATCGGGACAGCAGAAACACGATCTTC.